Presented here are 22 T cell receptor beta chains from one specimen sequenced in a study of control samples from healthy donors and cancer patients. Libraries were prepared by immunoSEQ multiplex PCR; TCRdb keeps only in-frame clonotypes and omits some of them. This sample has over 85,000 clones; roughly nine tenths occur once, and the top ten carry 8.5% to 10%. The sequencing input was PBMCs. These receptors were collected from a woman aged 50 to 60 with colorectal cancer.

The V and J genes are TRBV23-1 and TRBJ2-7; D gene ambiguous. TRBV23-1 is reported as an ORF; its role is uncertain. There are 12 residues in the CDR3. Trimming took off 7 bases at V and 7 bases at J, with 14 bases between the two ends. This CDR3 reads CASIPPGREQYV. The CDR3 DNA reads TGCGCCAGCATCCCCCCGGGTAGGGAGCAGTACGTC.

The rearrangement joins TRBV19 to TRBJ2-6; no clear D gene. The CDR3 extends over 14 amino acids. Germline CDR1 reads LNHDA; CDR2 reads SQIVND (reference sequence). Trimming shortened V by 6 bases and J by 3 bases, and 9 bases separated the two germline ends. The CDR3 sequence: CASRFAFGANVLTF. In DNA, the CDR3 is TGTGCCAGTAGATTCGCCTTTGGGGCCAACGTCCTGACTTTC. The full variable domain, its missing parts supplied by reference TRBV19 and TRBJ2-6, is DGGITQSPKYLFRKEGQNVTLSCEQNLNHDAMYWYRQDPGQGLRLIYYSQIVNDFQKGDIAEGYSVSREKKESFPLTVTSAQKNPTAFYLCASRFAFGANVLTFGAGSRLTVL.

This sequence joins TRBV29-1 and TRBJ1-1; the D gene is possibly TRBD1 (6 bases). Trimming stripped 4 bases from V and 3 bases from J, with 9 bases between. Germline CDR1 and CDR2: SQVTM and ANQGSEA. This CDR3 region has 12 residues. The CDR3 loop is CSVGGGHTEAFF. For the CDR3, the DNA is TGCAGCGTTGGAGGGGGGCACACTGAAGCTTTCTTT.

This clone was detected once. The rearrangement joins TRBV5-1 to TRBJ2-3, with D unclear. Trimming removed 1 base at V and 1 base at J, with 10 bases between. The CDR3 is made up of 15 amino acids. Germline loops: CDR1 SGHRS, CDR2 YFSETQ. The CDR3 loop is CASSLINRGTDTQYF. The CDR3 DNA follows: TGCGCCAGCAGCTTGATCAATAGGGGCACAGATACGCAGTATTTT.

The V call is TRBV5-1, the J call TRBJ1-1, with TRBD1 matching over 10 bases. The length of the CDR3 is 15 residues. CDR1 is SGHRS, CDR2 YFSETQ, per germline. The V gene end was trimmed by 0 bases and the J gene end by 5 bases; junction bases not matched to a gene: 4. The CDR3 reads CASSLVGQGSTEAFF. CDR3 nucleotides: TGCGCCAGCAGCTTGGTGGGACAGGGGAGTACTGAAGCTTTCTTT.

CDR3 sequence (DNA): TGTGCCAGCAGTAACCGGGGGGGCTGGCAGGATGAGCAGTTCTTC. Translated: CASSNRGGWQDEQFF. The chain uses TRBV6-2 or TRBV6-3 and TRBJ2-1, with 8 bases matching TRBD2. Germline CDR1 MNHEY, CDR2 SVGEGT. V lost 5 bases and J lost 8; bases outside the gene matches: 11. The CDR3 sequence is 15 residues long.

This clone was detected once. The chain has TRBV19 and TRBJ1-1, with D perhaps TRBD1 (5 bases). CDR1 is LNHDA and CDR2 is SQIVND in the germline V gene (reference sequence). Trimming cost V 0 bases and J 4 bases, with 6 bases left between them. The length of the CDR3 is 13 residues. The CDR3 loop reads CASSIDGGTEAFF. The CDR3 DNA sequence: TGTGCCAGTAGTATAGATGGGGGCACTGAAGCTTTCTTT. Using reference TRBV19 and TRBJ1-1 for the parts outside the CDR3, the full variable domain is DGGITQSPKYLFRKEGQNVTLSCEQNLNHDAMYWYRQDPGQGLRLIYYSQIVNDFQKGDIAEGYSVSREKKESFPLTVTSAQKNPTAFYLCASSIDGGTEAFFGQGTRLTVV.

The V call is TRBV2, the J call TRBJ2-7; D is ambiguous. Germline CDR1 is SNHLY and CDR2 is FYNNEI. Deletions cut 4 bases from V and 7 bases from J, with 11 bases between. This CDR3 region has 12 residues. CDR3 protein: CASSVIYHEQYV. For the CDR3, the DNA is TGTGCCAGCAGTGTAATCTACCATGAGCAGTACGTC.

This rearrangement joins TRBV3-1 (or the pseudogene TRBV3-2) to TRBJ1-6; D is unresolved. Trimming left V 3 bases short and J 1 base short, with 10 bases between. Germline lookup yields CDR1 LGHDT and CDR2 YNNKEL (reference sequence). The CDR3 is 16 residues long. The CDR3 coding sequence is TGTGCCAGCAGCCATGAGGGAGGGTCCTATAATTCACCCCTCCACTTT. This sequence encodes CASSHEGGSYNSPLHF.

This clone was detected a few times. The chain links TRBV28 to TRBJ1-5, with 11 nucleotides matching TRBD1. V lost 7 bases, J lost 7 bases, and 9 bases stayed unmatched. The CDR3 runs 15 residues. The V gene's germline CDR1 is MDHEN and CDR2 SYDVKM. In nucleotides, the CDR3 is TGTGCCAGCAATCGAGGACAGGGGGCTATACAGCCCCAGCATTTT. It translates to CASNRGQGAIQPQHF.

The sample holds one count of this clone. The J gene is TRBJ1-1, the V gene TRBV6-2 or TRBV6-3; D gene uncertain. V was pared by 3 bases and J by 4 bases, with 6 bases between. Germline CDR1 and CDR2: MNHEY and SVGEGT. This CDR3 comprises 12 residues. The CDR3: CASSYEFTEAFF. Here the CDR3 DNA reads TGTGCCAGCAGTTATGAGTTCACTGAAGCTTTCTTT.

This clone was picked up one time. The chain joins TRBV7-2 to TRBJ1-1; no definite D call. Germline assignment: CDR1 SGHTA and CDR2 FQGNSA. Trimming pared 1 base from V and 4 bases from J, leaving 10 bases between. The CDR3 is 14 residues long. DNA for the CDR3: TGTGCCAGCAGCTTAGAGCGGAGCCGCACTGAAGCTTTCTTT. Amino acids: CASSLERSRTEAFF.

The chain couples TRBV7-2 to TRBJ1-1; unclear D gene. The V end lost 5 bases, the J end lost 3 bases, and 10 bases lay between the germline ends. The CDR3 has 13 amino acids. CDR1 is SGHTA and CDR2 is FQGNSA in the germline V gene. For the CDR3, the DNA is TGTGCCAGCAGCCCCCCCTTTGACACTGAAGCTTTCTTT. Translated: CASSPPFDTEAFF.

Only one count was recorded for this clone. The chain links TRBV3-1 (or the pseudogene TRBV3-2) to TRBJ2-7; D call uncertain. CDR1 LGHDT and CDR2 YNNKEL come from the germline V gene (reference sequence). This CDR3 has 13 amino acids. The V gene lost 1 base and the J gene lost 1 base, with 5 bases spanning the gap. The CDR3, as DNA: TGTGCCAGCAGCCAAGGGATTTCCTACGAGCAGTACGTC. It translates to CASSQGISYEQYV.

The chain employs TRBV5-8 and TRBJ1-2; D call uncertain. Trimming took 4 bases from V and 4 from J, leaving 14 bases between them. The germline gives CDR1 SGHTS, CDR2 YDEGEE. The CDR3 totals 14 residues. CDR3 nucleotide sequence: TGTGCCAGCAGCCCCTCGAGGGTGGGCTATGGCTACACCTTC. This sequence encodes CASSPSRVGYGYTF.

The chain has TRBV4-2 and TRBJ1-2; 8 nucleotides agree with TRBD1. The CDR3 has 14 residues. The germline gives CDR1 LGHNA, CDR2 YNFKEQ. Germline trimming cut 1 base from V and 8 bases from J; bases unmatched to any gene: 6. This chain's CDR3 is CASSQGQGSDGYTF. The CDR3 nucleotides are TGTGCCAGCAGCCAAGGACAGGGGAGTGACGGCTACACCTTC.

The chain links TRBV18 to TRBJ1-4; 7 bases map to TRBD1. V lost 6 bases and J lost 4; bases outside the gene matches: 8. CDR3 length equals 15 residues. The germline V gene encodes CDR1 KGHSH and CDR2 LQKENI. CDR3 nucleotides: TGTGCCAGCTCCACCGGGACAGAGAATAATGAAAAACTGTTTTTT. Translating it yields CASSTGTENNEKLFF.

Concerning this clone: Since no conserved phenylalanine or tryptophan closes the CDR3, a read error is the likely cause. This chain connects TRBV10-3 to TRBJ1-2; no firm D call. The CDR3 is 13 residues long. V lost 6 bases to trimming and J lost 9 bases, with 17 bases between them. From germline, CDR1 is ENHRY and CDR2 SYGVKD. Here the CDR3 reads CAISVSMRYRYTL. The CDR3 region has the DNA TGTGCCATCAGCGTTTCCATGCGGTATCGCTACACCCTC.

J is TRBJ1-4 and V is TRBV18; no reliable D call. CDR1 KGHSH and CDR2 LQKENI come from the germline V gene. The V end was cut by 3 bases, the J end by 6 bases, with 8 bases between. CDR3 length: 13 residues. CDR3 sequence reads: CASSPSSDEKLFF. The CDR3 bases are TGTGCCAGCTCACCTAGTTCGGATGAAAAACTGTTTTTT.

V gene TRBV10-3 combines with J gene TRBJ2-5; D not resolved. Trimming removed 2 bases at V and 2 bases at J, with 12 bases between. In germline, CDR1 is ENHRY, CDR2 SYGVKD. There are 15 residues in the CDR3. The CDR3 bases are TGTGCCATCAGTGAGGGGAAGGGTGAACAAGAGACCCAGTACTTC. This codes for CAISEGKGEQETQYF.

This clone was observed a handful of times. The rearrangement links TRBV12-3 or TRBV12-4 to TRBJ1-1, with no clear D. V dropped 1 base and J dropped 1 base, with 4 bases sitting between them. The CDR3 consists of 13 residues. The CDR3, as DNA: TGTGCCAGCAGTTTAGTGCGGAACACTGAAGCTTTCTTT. Protein: CASSLVRNTEAFF.

V is TRBV7-9 and J is TRBJ2-2, with D unresolved. Germline CDR1 is SEHNR and CDR2 is FQNEAQ (reference sequence). V lost 1 base, J lost 6 bases, and 6 bases lay in between. CDR3 length: 13 residues. The DNA for the CDR3 is TGTGCCAGCAGCTTAGAGGTGCCCGGGGAGCTGTTTTTT. It codes for CASSLEVPGELFF.